Listed below are T cell receptor beta chains from one sample, sequenced in a study of blood T cell repertoires in COVID-19. TCRdb's copy holds only in-frame clones and misses some; the assay was immunoSEQ multiplex PCR. This table has roughly 250,000 clones, approximately 86% appearing once. The sequencing input was PBMCs or T cells enriched from blood (not recorded which). These receptors were collected from a woman in her forties or fifties who had recovered from COVID-19. Both conserved end residues are part of each CDR3. A D gene is named only where the DNA matches it firmly. Some rows have no size entry. The others give once, few or many, or a class for an expanded clone.

>.|TRBD1|TRBV5-4|TRBJ2-1
CASSRQGANNEQFF
TGTGCCAGCAGCCGACAGGGGGCGAATAATGAGCAGTTCTTC
>.|.|TRBV21-1|TRBJ2-7
CASSLRDRVYEQYF
TGTGCCAGCAGCCTGAGGGACAGGGTATACGAGCAGTACTTC
>.|.|TRBV7-2|TRBJ1-2
CASSLGTVANYGYTF
TGTGCCAGCAGCTTAGGGACTGTAGCTAACTATGGCTACACCTTC
>.|.|TRBV28|TRBJ2-5
CASSRSIVGGQETQYF
TGTGCCAGCAGCCGCTCTATAGTAGGCGGGCAAGAGACCCAGTACTTC
>.|.|TRBV30|TRBJ1-1
CAWSPVSKGGAFF
TGTGCCTGGAGTCCGGTCTCAAAGGGGGGGGCTTTCTTT
>.|.|TRBV7-2|TRBJ1-4
CASSLGGRDNEKLFF
TGTGCCAGCAGCTTAGGGGGCAGGGATAATGAAAAACTGTTTTTT
>.|.|TRBV12-3/TRBV12-4|TRBJ1-3
CASSFKNTIYF
TGTGCCAGCAGTTTTAAAAACACCATATATTTT
>.|TRBD1|TRBV4-2|TRBJ1-1
CASSQSTGRGSEAFF
TGTGCCAGCAGCCAATCGACAGGGCGTGGGTCTGAAGCTTTCTTT
>.|.|TRBV7-2|TRBJ2-7
CASSPDSLRNYEQYF
TGTGCCAGCAGCCCAGACAGTCTTAGGAACTACGAGCAGTACTTC
>.|TRBD1|TRBV28|TRBJ2-7
CASSGQGGGPFEQYF
TGTGCCAGCAGCGGACAGGGCGGAGGACCCTTCGAGCAGTACTTC
>.|TRBD2|TRBV5-1|TRBJ2-1
CASSLDGGSADEQFF
TGCGCCAGCAGCTTGGATGGCGGGAGTGCCGATGAGCAGTTCTTC
>once|TRBD1|TRBV6-5|TRBJ1-6
CASSTLGQGNSPLHF
TGTGCCAGCAGCACCTTGGGACAGGGCAATTCACCCCTCCACTTT
>.|.|TRBV21-1|TRBJ1-2
CASSKARGCLGYGYTF
TGTGCCAGCAGCAAAGCTCGCGGGTGCCTTGGGTATGGCTACACCTTC
>.|.|TRBV28|TRBJ1-2
CASSSGARSGYTF
TGTGCCAGCAGTTCAGGGGCTAGGAGTGGCTACACCTTC
>.|TRBD1|TRBV27|TRBJ2-1
CASSRQGARFNEQFF
TGTGCCAGCAGTCGGCAGGGGGCCCGGTTCAATGAGCAGTTCTTC
>.|.|TRBV6-6|TRBJ2-7
CASSTSTSKYEQYF
TGTGCCAGCAGTACCTCGACTAGTAAGTACGAGCAGTACTTC
>.|.|TRBV15|TRBJ2-3
CATSFGRGDTQYF
TGTGCCACCAGCTTTGGGAGGGGGGATACGCAGTATTTT
>.|.|TRBV27|TRBJ2-3
CASPGCGADTQYF
TGTGCCAGCCCAGGCTGCGGGGCAGATACGCAGTATTTT
>.|TRBD2|TRBV29-1|TRBJ2-1
CSVNKVLAGAGEQFF
TGCAGCGTTAATAAGGTACTAGCGGGAGCTGGTGAGCAGTTCTTC
>.|.|TRBV7-2|TRBJ1-5
CASSFRVDQPQHF
TGTGCCAGCAGCTTCAGGGTGGATCAGCCCCAGCATTTT
>.|TRBD2|TRBV27|TRBJ2-2
CASTLSGGRTGELFF
TGTGCCAGCACGTTGAGCGGGGGCCGCACCGGGGAGCTGTTTTTT
>.|.|TRBV10-2|TRBJ2-6
CASSDSVPGANVLTF
TGCGCCAGTAGTGACAGCGTCCCTGGGGCCAACGTCCTGACTTTC
>.|TRBD1|TRBV28|TRBJ2-7
CASSANLGTGTTYEQYF
TGTGCCAGCAGTGCAAATCTCGGGACAGGTACTACCTACGAGCAGTACTTC
>.|.|TRBV20-1|TRBJ1-3
CSARTGDTIYF
TGCAGTGCTAGAACGGGTGACACCATATATTTT
>.|.|TRBV19|TRBJ1-3
CATQSGNTIYF
TGTGCCACCCAATCTGGAAACACCATATATTTT
>few|.|TRBV7-9|TRBJ2-2
CASSLDRATGELFF
TGTGCCAGCAGCTTAGACAGGGCCACCGGGGAGCTGTTTTTT
>.|.|TRBV4-2|TRBJ2-2
CASSQYSRSSGELFF
TGTGCCAGCAGCCAATATTCCCGGTCGTCCGGGGAGCTGTTTTTT
>.|TRBD1|TRBV6-6|TRBJ1-2
CASSPGGWQHSYTF
TGTGCCAGCAGTCCAGGGGGATGGCAGCACAGCTACACCTTC
>.|.|TRBV25-1|TRBJ1-3
CASSEITGSSGNTIYF
TGTGCCAGCAGTGAAATTACAGGGAGCTCTGGAAACACCATATATTTT
>.|.|TRBV5-1|TRBJ2-3
CASSLESRADTQYF
TGCGCCAGCAGCTTGGAGAGTCGGGCAGATACGCAGTATTTT
>once|.|TRBV6-1|TRBJ2-7
CASSESLDSYEQYF
TGTGCCAGCAGTGAAAGTCTAGACTCCTACGAGCAGTACTTC